This TCR beta chain derives from a study of cytomegalovirus exposure and HLA in healthy donors. Study context: Some 85 million unique TCRs, all from HLA-typed donors, were included in an early release of the data.

For this clone: As yet, its antigen is unknown.

Overall study results and limits: Versus the roughly 700-donor mean, an Asian-associated ancestry cluster reportedly showed fewer N-insertions in a later analysis. There were approximately 150 TCR beta chains listed as cytomegalovirus-associated.

Amplification used 60 Vbeta primers and 13 Jbeta primers. Repertoires were generated with immunoSEQ multiplex PCR, while TCRdb's copy carries only in-frame clones and drops some. This table has roughly 200,000 clones, roughly 87% appearing once. The ends were cut back, 0 bases at V and 3 bases at J, with 12 bases in the middle. Germline V CDR1 and CDR2: SGHAT, FQNNGV. There are 15 residues in the CDR3. Sample: PBMCs. This clonotype originated in a man in his fifties or sixties in good health and CMV-seronegative. The gene calls are TRBV11-2 and TRBJ2-7; tentative D call: TRBD1 (5 bases). CDR3 protein: CASSLDSRGGYEQYF. Here the CDR3 DNA reads TGTGCCAGCAGCTTAGATAGTAGGGGTGGCTACGAGCAGTACTTC. Filled out from reference TRBV11-2 and TRBJ2-7, the complete variable domain reads EAGVAQSPRYKIIEKRQSVAFWCNPISGHATLYWYQQILGQGPKLLIQFQNNGVVDDSQLPKDRFSAERLKGVDSTLKIQPAKLEDSAVYLCASSLDSRGGYEQYFGPGTRLTVT.